One sample yielded the 2 T cell receptor beta chains listed below, sequenced in a study of CD8 T cells in Susac syndrome. Random hexamers were used to reverse transcribe roughly 0.5 to 1 ug of RNA. TCRdb reanalysed the immunoSEQ multiplex PCR reads using MiXCR and keeps one entry per CDR3 protein. The data show about 120,000 distinct CDR3 sequences, with around 94% seen just once and 0.21% held by the top ten. Sample: CD8+ T cells from PBMCs. These receptors originate from a human donor with Susac syndrome.

The V gene is TRBV6-5, the J gene TRBJ1-1, with 7 nucleotides matching TRBD1. Germline V gene data show CDR1 as MNHEY and CDR2 as SVGAGI. Trimming removed 4 bases from V and 4 bases from J; junction bases left unmatched: 12. The CDR3 has 16 amino acids. Here the CDR3 reads CASSSQPGGTATEAFF. The CDR3 DNA follows: TGTGCCAGCAGTTCTCAGCCAGGGGGAACGGCCACTGAAGCTTTCTTT.

The rearrangement joins TRBV12-3 or TRBV12-4 to TRBJ1-2, with a weak D call TRBD1 (5 bases). V gave up 5 bases and J gave up 3 bases, with 10 bases separating them. This CDR3 region has 13 residues. Written as DNA, the CDR3 is TGTGCCAGCAGTATCGGGACCCACTATGGCTACACCTTC. It yields the protein CASSIGTHYGYTF.